This TCR beta chain derives from a study of blood T cell repertoires in COVID-19. Study as a whole: There were acute and convalescent COVID-19 samples, and they came from the United States, Italy and Spain.

The repertoire was sequenced with immunoSEQ multiplex PCR; TCRdb's copy has only in-frame clones and lacks some. Among under 200,000 clones listed, around four fifths were seen once. Per the germline V gene, CDR1 is SGHRS and CDR2 is YFSETQ. V was shortened by 0 bases and J by 0 bases, with 9 bases between the two germline ends. The CDR3 is made up of 16 amino acids. Sequences were obtained from peripheral blood. The sequence came from a woman in her 70s with COVID-19, enrolled during active disease. V and J are TRBV5-1 and TRBJ2-2; D not resolved. In nucleotides, the CDR3 is TGCGCCAGCAGCTTGGCCGGTCGGGCGAACACCGGGGAGCTGTTTTTT. This translates into CASSLAGRANTGELFF.